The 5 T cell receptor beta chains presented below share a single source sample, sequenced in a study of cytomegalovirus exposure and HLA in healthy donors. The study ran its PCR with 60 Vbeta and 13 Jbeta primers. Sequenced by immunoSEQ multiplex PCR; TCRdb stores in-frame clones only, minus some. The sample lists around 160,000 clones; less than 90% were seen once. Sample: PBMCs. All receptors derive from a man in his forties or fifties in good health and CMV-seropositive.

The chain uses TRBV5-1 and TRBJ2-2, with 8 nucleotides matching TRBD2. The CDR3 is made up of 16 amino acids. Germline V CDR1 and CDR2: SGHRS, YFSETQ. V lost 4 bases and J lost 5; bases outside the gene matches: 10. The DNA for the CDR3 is TGCGCCAGCAGCCTGGATGCGGGGGGTAGGACCGGGGAGCTGTTTTTT. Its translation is CASSLDAGGRTGELFF.

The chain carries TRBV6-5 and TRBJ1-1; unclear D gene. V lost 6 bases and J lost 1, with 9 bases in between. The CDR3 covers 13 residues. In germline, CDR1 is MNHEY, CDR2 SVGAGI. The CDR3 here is CASSRTKNTEAFF. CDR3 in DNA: TGTGCCAGCAGCCGGACTAAGAACACTGAAGCTTTCTTT.

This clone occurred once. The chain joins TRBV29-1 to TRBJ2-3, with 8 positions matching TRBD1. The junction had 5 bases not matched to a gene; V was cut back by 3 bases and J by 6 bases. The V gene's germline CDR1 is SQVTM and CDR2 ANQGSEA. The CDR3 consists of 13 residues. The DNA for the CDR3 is TGCAGCGTTGACCCAGGGGGCGGCGATACGCAGTATTTT. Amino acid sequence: CSVDPGGGDTQYF.

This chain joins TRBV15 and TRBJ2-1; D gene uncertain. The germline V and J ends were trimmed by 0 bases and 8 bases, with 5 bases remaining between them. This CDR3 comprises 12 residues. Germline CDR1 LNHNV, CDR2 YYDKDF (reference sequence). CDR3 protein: CATSRESDEQFF. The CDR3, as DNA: TGTGCCACCAGCAGAGAATCCGATGAGCAGTTCTTC.

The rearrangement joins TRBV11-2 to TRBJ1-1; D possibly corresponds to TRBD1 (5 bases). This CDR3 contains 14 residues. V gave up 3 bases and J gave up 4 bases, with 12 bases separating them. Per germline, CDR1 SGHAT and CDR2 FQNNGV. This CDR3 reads CASSFAGAITEAFF. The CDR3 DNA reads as TGTGCCAGCAGCTTCGCTGGGGCGATCACTGAAGCTTTCTTT.